Each of the 27 T cell receptor beta chains below was sequenced from the same sample in a study of blood T cell repertoires in COVID-19. Assay: immunoSEQ multiplex PCR; the TCRdb copy retains only in-frame clones and omits some. Of fewer than 300,000 clones in the sample, 80% to 95% are singletons; the top ten hold roughly 1.1%. The sample comprised PBMCs or T cells enriched from blood (not recorded which). These receptors all come from a woman aged 25 to 45 who had recovered from COVID-19.

The chain combines TRBV6-5 with TRBJ2-1; D is perhaps TRBD1 (5 bases). Trimming left V 5 bases short and J 6 bases short, with 11 bases between. Germline V lookup: CDR1 MNHEY, CDR2 SVGAGI. CDR3 length equals 13 residues. CDR3 sequence (DNA): TGTGCCAGCAGTACGGAAGGGGTCAATGAGCAGTTCTTC. As protein: CASSTEGVNEQFF.

This rearrangement joins TRBV19 to TRBJ1-2; D is unresolved. Germline assignment: CDR1 LNHDA and CDR2 SQIVND (reference sequence). CDR3 length equals 12 residues. The V and J ends lost 4 bases and 2 bases respectively, with 5 bases between them. The CDR3 nucleotides are TGTGCCAGTAGTACCCTAAACTATGGCTACACCTTC. Protein: CASSTLNYGYTF. Drawing the rest from reference TRBV19 and TRBJ1-2, the complete variable domain is DGGITQSPKYLFRKEGQNVTLSCEQNLNHDAMYWYRQDPGQGLRLIYYSQIVNDFQKGDIAEGYSVSREKKESFPLTVTSAQKNPTAFYLCASSTLNYGYTFGSGTRLTVV.

The chain has TRBV7-3 and TRBJ1-2; 7 nucleotides line up with TRBD1. This CDR3 spans 15 amino acids. Trimming at V came to 5 bases and at J to 0 bases, leaving 6 bases not matched to a gene. The germline CDR1 and CDR2 sequences are SGHTA and FQGTGA. The CDR3 DNA sequence: TGTGCCAGCAGCCCCAGCGGACAGGCTAACTATGGCTACACCTTC. It specifies CASSPSGQANYGYTF.

The chain links TRBV9 to TRBJ2-5; 7 bases line up with TRBD1. V lost 4 bases to trimming and J lost 1 base; unmatched junction nucleotides: 7. The CDR3 is 15 amino acids. Germline V gene lookup returns CDR1 SGDLS and CDR2 YYNGEE. As DNA, the CDR3 is TGTGCCAGCAGCTCCACAGGGGCCACCCAAGAGACCCAGTACTTC. Protein: CASSSTGATQETQYF.

This chain links TRBV7-2 with TRBJ1-6; 9 nucleotides line up with TRBD1. Germline V gene sequence: CDR1 SGHTA, CDR2 FQGNSA. Trimming cost V 5 bases and J 9 bases; bases outside gene matches: 8. The CDR3 covers 15 residues. The CDR3 is CASSVGTGNVSPLHF. CDR3 coding DNA: TGTGCCAGCAGCGTCGGGACAGGGAACGTTTCACCCCTCCACTTT.

The chain has TRBV4-1 and TRBJ2-7; D remains ambiguous. V lost 0 bases and J 3 bases, leaving 12 bases between the germline ends. The germline CDR1 and CDR2 sequences are MGHRA and YSYEKL. The CDR3 is 15 residues long. The CDR3 coding sequence is TGCGCCAGCAGCCAAGAACTCTCCGTTTTCTACGAGCAGTACTTC. Amino acid sequence: CASSQELSVFYEQYF.

This chain joins TRBV9 and TRBJ1-1, with TRBD1 identical over 7 bases. CDR1 and CDR2 from the germline V gene are SGDLS and YYNGEE. The CDR3 loop spans 14 amino acids. The trim removed 5 bases at V and 2 bases at J, leaving 6 bases unmatched. CDR3 region: CASSSGQYNTEAFF. For the CDR3, the DNA is TGTGCCAGCAGTTCGGGACAGTATAACACTGAAGCTTTCTTT. Filled out from reference TRBV9 and TRBJ1-1, the complete variable domain reads DSGVTQTPKHLITATGQRVTLRCSPRSGDLSVYWYQQSLDQGLQFLIQYYNGEERAKGNILERFSAQQFPDLHSELNLSSLELGDSALYFCASSSGQYNTEAFFGQGTRLTVV.

V gene TRBV7-2 combines with J gene TRBJ2-7, with 11 bases that match TRBD2. This CDR3 is built from 17 residues. Trimming took 6 bases from V and 4 from J; bases not matched to a gene: 14. Germline V gives CDR1 SGHTA, CDR2 FQGNSA. The DNA of the CDR3 is TGTGCCAGCAGTACAAAGGGACTAGCGGTATCTCCATACGAGCAGTACTTC. This codes for CASSTKGLAVSPYEQYF.

The gene calls are TRBV5-5 and TRBJ2-5; 9 bases are a match to TRBD1. The CDR3 covers 14 residues. The germline gives CDR1 SGHKS, CDR2 YYEKEE (reference sequence). Trimming removed 4 bases from V and 2 bases from J; junction bases left unmatched: 3. CDR3: CASSTGQGQETQYF. In DNA form, the CDR3 reads TGTGCCAGCAGCACCGGACAGGGGCAAGAGACCCAGTACTTC.

Details on this clone: In the same sample, other DNA sequences code for this CDR3. The V and J genes are TRBV28 and TRBJ2-7, with a possible D match to TRBD1 (6 bases). Per the germline V gene, CDR1 is MDHEN and CDR2 is SYDVKM. V lost 2 bases to trimming and J lost 4 bases, with 6 bases between them. CDR3 length: 12 residues. The DNA for the CDR3 is TGTGCCAGCAGTTTACAGGGGTACGAGCAGTACTTC. It codes for CASSLQGYEQYF. Looking up the rest from reference TRBV28 and TRBJ2-7 gives the full variable domain: DVKVTQSSRYLVKRTGEKVFLECVQDMDHENMFWYRQDPGLGLRLIYFSYDVKMKEKGDIPEGYSVSREKKERFSLILESASTNQTSMYLCASSLQGYEQYFGPGTRLTVT.

The chain joins TRBV2 to TRBJ2-3; maybe TRBD2 (6 bases). CDR1 is SNHLY, CDR2 FYNNEI, per germline. V gave up 4 bases and J gave up 2 bases, with 13 bases separating them. This CDR3 comprises 15 residues. Here the CDR3 DNA reads TGTGCCAGCAGTGCATCGCGGGGCTTCACAGATACGCAGTATTTT. Translated: CASSASRGFTDTQYF.

The chain couples TRBV6-1 to TRBJ2-7; tentative D call: TRBD1 (5 bases). Germline CDR1 MNHNS, CDR2 SASEGT. V was cut by 0 bases and J by 4 bases, with 10 bases left in between. This CDR3 has 14 amino acids. CDR3 sequence (DNA): TGTGCCAGCAGTGAAGCTCCAGGGATTTACGAGCAGTACTTC. Its translation: CASSEAPGIYEQYF.

The chain is built from TRBV7-8 and TRBJ2-3, with D perhaps TRBD2 (6 bases). The CDR3 totals 13 residues. Germline V gene lookup returns CDR1 SGHVS and CDR2 FQNEAQ. V dropped 5 bases and J dropped 12 bases, with 18 bases sitting between them. CDR3: CASSLRRATEQYF. The CDR3 nucleotides are TGTGCCAGCAGCCTCCGGAGGGCTACAGAACAGTATTTT.

The V and J genes are TRBV24-1 and TRBJ2-5, with 9 bases fitting TRBD2. Germline V gene data show CDR1 as KGHDR and CDR2 as SFDVKD. With V trimmed by 2 bases and J by 4 bases, 7 bases remained unmatched. This CDR3 contains 16 residues. The CDR3 is CATSDSIAAGGETQYF. The CDR3 nucleotides read TGTGCCACCAGTGATTCCATCGCAGCGGGAGGAGAGACCCAGTACTTC.

This chain joins TRBV24-1 and TRBJ2-7; 11 nucleotides match TRBD2. CDR3 length equals 16 residues. CDR1 and CDR2 (germline): KGHDR, SFDVKD. Losses at the gene ends were 1 base for V and 2 bases for J; bases not matched to a gene: 3. The CDR3 spells CATSDFGTSGTYEQYF. The CDR3 DNA reads TGTGCCACCAGTGATTTTGGGACTAGCGGAACCTACGAGCAGTACTTC.

Worth noting for this clone: At one boundary the junction diverges from the germline segment, which might be a read error. J is TRBJ2-5 and V is TRBV7-7, with 10 bases matching TRBD1. CDR3 length: 14 amino acids. Germline assignment: CDR1 SSHAT and CDR2 FNYEAQ (reference sequence). CDR3 DNA sequence: TGTGCTAGCAGCTCAGGGACAGGGGTGGAGACCCAGTACTTC. Translated, it gives CASSSGTGVETQYF. Looking up the rest from reference TRBV7-7 and TRBJ2-5 gives the full variable domain: GAGVSQSPRYKVTKRGQDVTLRCDPISSHATLYWYQQALGQGPEFLTYFNYEAQPDKSGLPSDRFSAERPEGSISTLTIQRTEQRDSAMYRCASSSGTGVETQYFGPGTRLLVL.

The CDR3 bases are TGTGCCACCAGTGATGTGCGACAGGGGAACAATCAGCCCCAGCATTTT. Protein: CATSDVRQGNNQPQHF. V and J are TRBV24-1 and TRBJ1-5; 8 bases are a match to TRBD1. Per germline, CDR1 KGHDR and CDR2 SFDVKD. The CDR3 is 16 amino acids. J gave up 3 bases and V 3 bases, and 6 bases lay outside the gene matches.

Here the CDR3 reads CAISPEGQVSTDTQYF. The CDR3 DNA is TGTGCCATCAGCCCTGAGGGACAGGTTAGCACAGATACGCAGTATTTT. V gene TRBV10-3 combines with J gene TRBJ2-3, with 8 positions matching TRBD1. With 6 bases clipped from V and 0 bases from J, the junction kept 8 bases outside the gene matches. Germline V gives CDR1 ENHRY, CDR2 SYGVKD. This CDR3 contains 16 residues.

J is TRBJ1-5 and V is TRBV19; D is ambiguous. CDR1 and CDR2 (germline): LNHDA, SQIVND (reference sequence). The CDR3 is 15 amino acids. The V end was cut by 5 bases, the J end by 3 bases, with 14 bases between. CDR3: CASSVGSGNNQPQHF. The CDR3 DNA is TGTGCCAGTAGTGTGGGCTCGGGGAACAATCAGCCCCAGCATTTT.

The genes are TRBV5-1 and TRBJ1-3, with D possibly matching TRBD1 (5 bases). The germline gives CDR1 SGHRS, CDR2 YFSETQ. The CDR3 covers 17 residues. V was cut by 0 bases and J by 2 bases, with 15 bases left in between. The CDR3 DNA reads as TGCGCCAGCAGCTTGGAGCCAGGTCAGGGCCCTGGAAACACCATATATTTT. It yields the protein CASSLEPGQGPGNTIYF.

This chain connects TRBV5-1 to TRBJ2-5; D is perhaps TRBD2 (6 bases). Germline CDR1 and CDR2: SGHRS and YFSETQ. Trimming removed 4 bases from V and 4 bases from J, with 11 bases in between. The CDR3 runs 13 residues. CDR3 bases: TGCGCCAGCAGCCGTAACGGGGGAGAGACCCAGTACTTC. As protein: CASSRNGGETQYF. The whole variable domain, filled in from reference TRBV5-1 and TRBJ2-5, reads KAGVTQTPRYLIKTRGQQVTLSCSPISGHRSVSWYQQTPGQGLQFLFEYFSETQRNKGNFPGRFSGRQFSNSRSEMNVSTLELGDSALYLCASSRNGGETQYFGPGTRLLVL.

The count of this clone is one. V is TRBV6-6 and J is TRBJ2-3; 7 bases are shared with TRBD2. Per germline, CDR1 MNHNY and CDR2 SVGAGI (reference sequence). Trimming removed 10 bases from V and 1 base from J; junction bases left unmatched: 14. The length of the CDR3 is 16 residues. As DNA, the CDR3 is TGTGCCACCTCTAGGCGGCGGGAGCAGGGCACAGATACGCAGTATTTT. Amino acids: CATSRRREQGTDTQYF.

This clone was observed once. The chain links TRBV14 to TRBJ2-3, with D perhaps TRBD1 (6 bases). This CDR3 has 16 amino acids. Looked up from germline, CDR1 is SGHDN and CDR2 is FVKESK. V was pared by 4 bases and J by 5 bases, with 19 bases between. The CDR3 DNA sequence: TGTGCCAGCAGCCCCGAGGGGGTAAGGTATGAAGATACGCAGTATTTT. It yields the protein CASSPEGVRYEDTQYF.

The rearrangement joins TRBV5-6 to TRBJ2-1, with TRBD2 identical over 11 bases. Germline CDR1 SGHDT, CDR2 YYEEEE. V shed 4 bases and J 5 bases; nucleotides not matched to a gene: 5. This CDR3 contains 15 residues. CDR3 in amino acids: CASSQLAGENNEQFF. In nucleotides, the CDR3 is TGTGCCAGCAGCCAACTAGCGGGAGAGAACAATGAGCAGTTCTTC. Variable domain in full (rest from reference TRBV5-6 and TRBJ2-1): DAGVTQSPTHLIKTRGQQVTLRCSPKSGHDTVSWYQQALGQGPQFIFQYYEEEERQRGNFPDRFSGHQFPNYSSELNVNALLLGDSALYLCASSQLAGENNEQFFGPGTRLTVL.

The genes are TRBV5-1 and TRBJ1-4; possible D gene TRBD1, 6 bases. CDR3 length equals 15 residues. V was clipped by 2 bases and J by 7 bases, with 15 bases between them. Germline CDR1 and CDR2: SGHRS and YFSETQ. The CDR3 DNA reads as TGCGCCAGCAGCTTCGGGACACAGAGGGGTGAAAAACTGTTTTTT. Amino acids: CASSFGTQRGEKLFF. The entire variable domain, with the rest obtained from reference TRBV5-1 and TRBJ1-4, is as follows: KAGVTQTPRYLIKTRGQQVTLSCSPISGHRSVSWYQQTPGQGLQFLFEYFSETQRNKGNFPGRFSGRQFSNSRSEMNVSTLELGDSALYLCASSFGTQRGEKLFFGSGTQLSVL.

This chain connects TRBV2 to TRBJ2-1, with D possibly being TRBD2 (5 bases). Trimming left V 5 bases short and J 5 bases short, with 7 bases between. Germline loops: CDR1 SNHLY, CDR2 FYNNEI. The CDR3 contains 12 residues. CDR3 residues: CASSIGNNEQFF. CDR3 sequence (DNA): TGTGCCAGCAGTATCGGGAACAATGAGCAGTTCTTC.

This chain connects TRBV29-1 to TRBJ1-3; D perhaps matches TRBD1 (5 bases). Trimming removed 7 bases at V and 0 bases at J, with 13 bases between. This CDR3 contains 14 residues. CDR1 and CDR2 (germline): SQVTM, ANQGSEA. CDR3 sequence: CSAWPGPSGNTIYF. In nucleotides, the CDR3 is TGCAGCGCATGGCCAGGGCCCTCTGGAAACACCATATATTTT.